What follows is one TCR beta chain and its context. Its cognate antigen is unknown. CDR1 is MNHEY and CDR2 is SMNVEV in the germline V gene (reference sequence). Losses at the gene ends were 4 bases for V and 4 bases for J; bases not matched to a gene: 10. The CDR3 extends over 18 amino acids. Together with a sample-barcoded 5' primer, a J-beta primer mix was included in a second PCR lasting roughly 6 to 12 cycles. Researchers report that a template-switch adaptor with 12 random nucleotides tagged each cDNA molecule. TCRdb re-called the 5' RACE reads with MiXCR, one entry per CDR3 protein. The sample shows about 970,000 distinct CDR3 sequences, roughly 51% of them seen only once. The data were obtained in a study of blood T cells in healthy people across ages. Study results and caveats: Unsorted PBMCs ruled out conclusive naive versus antigen-experienced comparison. Comparison with aged donors showed that long-lived donors had more naive CD4+ cells and higher diversity. A roughly linear fall in TCR beta diversity per million T cells was seen with increasing age.

J is TRBJ2-2 and V is TRBV27; 12 bases are shared with TRBD2. The TCR comes from a woman aged 55-69 years in good health. The sequencing input was blood. CDR3 nucleotides: TGTGCCAGCAGTTGGGGACTAGCGGGCCTCTCGAGCACCGGGGAGCTGTTTTTT. This codes for CASSWGLAGLSSTGELFF.